Listed below are T cell receptor beta chains from one sample, sequenced in a study of blood T cell repertoires in COVID-19. Sequenced by immunoSEQ multiplex PCR; TCRdb stores in-frame clones only, minus some. The data contain fewer than 25,000 clones, about 89% of them singletons. The specimen sequenced was peripheral blood. These receptors came from an older man with COVID-19, enrolled during active disease. CDR3s leave out the opening cysteine and the closing phenylalanine or tryptophan. D genes are given only for firm matches. Some rows mark clone size as missing; the rest say once, few, many or name a class of expanded clone.

CDR3aa: ASSPSSGRLYEQF
j_gene: TRBJ2-1
abundance: .
d_gene: TRBD2
v_gene: TRBV2

CDR3aa: ASSLLRASGGSYNEQF
j_gene: TRBJ2-1
abundance: .
d_gene: TRBD2
v_gene: TRBV27

CDR3aa: ASSLAGSTEAF
j_gene: TRBJ1-1
abundance: .
d_gene: .
v_gene: TRBV5-1

CDR3aa: ASSGQGIHQPQH
j_gene: TRBJ1-5
abundance: once
d_gene: TRBD1
v_gene: TRBV27

CDR3aa: ASSPSIATNEKLF
j_gene: TRBJ1-4
abundance: .
d_gene: .
v_gene: TRBV7-9

CDR3aa: ASSYGTGGNQPQH
j_gene: TRBJ1-5
abundance: .
d_gene: TRBD1
v_gene: TRBV6-6

CDR3aa: AWSVGQDIEKLF
j_gene: TRBJ1-4
abundance: .
d_gene: .
v_gene: TRBV30

CDR3aa: SVESGVHEQF
j_gene: TRBJ2-1
abundance: .
d_gene: .
v_gene: TRBV29-1

CDR3aa: ASRPGVRYGYT
j_gene: TRBJ1-2
abundance: .
d_gene: .
v_gene: TRBV6-5

CDR3aa: ASSPLGGGYEQY
j_gene: TRBJ2-7
abundance: .
d_gene: .
v_gene: TRBV18

CDR3aa: ASSSGLAGVGELF
j_gene: TRBJ2-2
abundance: .
d_gene: TRBD2
v_gene: TRBV7-2

CDR3aa: ASSLAPRQGLPTPLTYEQY
j_gene: TRBJ2-7
abundance: .
d_gene: TRBD1
v_gene: TRBV7-8

CDR3aa: ASSFDQGTDTQY
j_gene: TRBJ2-3
abundance: .
d_gene: .
v_gene: TRBV5-6

CDR3aa: ASAPGGGETQY
j_gene: TRBJ2-5
abundance: .
d_gene: TRBD2
v_gene: TRBV14

CDR3aa: ASSEPGLSANTGELF
j_gene: TRBJ2-2
abundance: .
d_gene: .
v_gene: TRBV10-2

CDR3aa: ASSEDGDRGMNTEAF
j_gene: TRBJ1-1
abundance: .
d_gene: TRBD1
v_gene: TRBV2

CDR3aa: ASSQARGTNYGYT
j_gene: TRBJ1-2
abundance: .
d_gene: .
v_gene: TRBV3-1/TRBV3-2

CDR3aa: ASGQSLNTEAF
j_gene: TRBJ1-1
abundance: medium-sized
d_gene: .
v_gene: TRBV19

CDR3aa: ASRLTTGGELF
j_gene: TRBJ2-2
abundance: .
d_gene: .
v_gene: TRBV5-1

CDR3aa: ASSPGWTGYGYT
j_gene: TRBJ1-2
abundance: .
d_gene: TRBD1
v_gene: TRBV19

CDR3aa: ASSTLAVNTGELF
j_gene: TRBJ2-2
abundance: .
d_gene: TRBD2
v_gene: TRBV7-6

CDR3aa: ASRLAGGNEQF
j_gene: TRBJ2-1
abundance: .
d_gene: TRBD2
v_gene: TRBV12-3/TRBV12-4

CDR3aa: ASSYQNYGYT
j_gene: TRBJ1-2
abundance: .
d_gene: .
v_gene: TRBV10-2

CDR3aa: ASSYRGKNTEAF
j_gene: TRBJ1-1
abundance: .
d_gene: TRBD1
v_gene: TRBV5-5

CDR3aa: ASSLTGISYEQY
j_gene: TRBJ2-7
abundance: .
d_gene: TRBD1
v_gene: TRBV11-2

CDR3aa: ASSEGQGAYEQY
j_gene: TRBJ2-7
abundance: .
d_gene: TRBD1
v_gene: TRBV25-1

CDR3aa: ASSVDRGGYGYT
j_gene: TRBJ1-2
abundance: .
d_gene: TRBD1
v_gene: TRBV19

CDR3aa: ASSLLYLSGGAENEQF
j_gene: TRBJ2-1
abundance: .
d_gene: TRBD2
v_gene: TRBV5-1

CDR3aa: SAPGSGGAPYNEQF
j_gene: TRBJ2-1
abundance: once
d_gene: TRBD2
v_gene: TRBV29-1

CDR3aa: ASRFTFSSYNEQF
j_gene: TRBJ2-1
abundance: .
d_gene: .
v_gene: TRBV10-2

CDR3aa: VSRDSENPYEQY
j_gene: TRBJ2-7
abundance: .
d_gene: .
v_gene: TRBV5-1

CDR3aa: ASSNERGLNEQF
j_gene: TRBJ2-1
abundance: .
d_gene: TRBD1
v_gene: TRBV6-5

CDR3aa: ASFNPGQGYRETQY
j_gene: TRBJ2-5
abundance: .
d_gene: TRBD1
v_gene: TRBV18

CDR3aa: ASSLVDTDTQY
j_gene: TRBJ2-3
abundance: .
d_gene: .
v_gene: TRBV6-6

CDR3aa: ASTSGGGGYT
j_gene: TRBJ1-2
abundance: .
d_gene: .
v_gene: TRBV12-3/TRBV12-4

CDR3aa: ASRISGGPTSQEQY
j_gene: TRBJ2-7
abundance: few
d_gene: .
v_gene: TRBV19

CDR3aa: AWGYRVFTEAF
j_gene: TRBJ1-1
abundance: .
d_gene: .
v_gene: TRBV30

CDR3aa: ASSRDRVAGYT
j_gene: TRBJ1-2
abundance: .
d_gene: TRBD1
v_gene: TRBV6-5

CDR3aa: ASSPRVLDNSPLH
j_gene: TRBJ1-6
abundance: .
d_gene: .
v_gene: TRBV3-1/TRBV3-2

CDR3aa: ASSPWRGGKNTEAF
j_gene: TRBJ1-1
abundance: .
d_gene: .
v_gene: TRBV3-1/TRBV3-2

CDR3aa: ASSLEPGTEAF
j_gene: TRBJ1-1
abundance: .
d_gene: .
v_gene: TRBV5-1

CDR3aa: ASSLKYDWGAGELF
j_gene: TRBJ2-2
abundance: .
d_gene: .
v_gene: TRBV27

CDR3aa: ASGERNPGNTIY
j_gene: TRBJ1-3
abundance: .
d_gene: .
v_gene: TRBV25-1

CDR3aa: ASSGQGQVRGYGYT
j_gene: TRBJ1-2
abundance: few
d_gene: TRBD1
v_gene: TRBV19

CDR3aa: ASSLLPSGNRLGYEQY
j_gene: TRBJ2-7
abundance: .
d_gene: TRBD2
v_gene: TRBV5-1

CDR3aa: ASRAQGAGTEAF
j_gene: TRBJ1-1
abundance: few
d_gene: TRBD1
v_gene: TRBV2

CDR3aa: ASSLFSSGGTYEQY
j_gene: TRBJ2-7
abundance: .
d_gene: TRBD2
v_gene: TRBV27

CDR3aa: ARLAGFCSGANVLT
j_gene: TRBJ2-6
abundance: .
d_gene: .
v_gene: TRBV21-1

CDR3aa: ASSPSETQY
j_gene: TRBJ2-5
abundance: .
d_gene: .
v_gene: TRBV5-5

CDR3aa: ASSLGGRGNEQF
j_gene: TRBJ2-1
abundance: .
d_gene: .
v_gene: TRBV7-2

CDR3aa: ASRSGLADQETQY
j_gene: TRBJ2-5
abundance: .
d_gene: TRBD2
v_gene: TRBV5-4